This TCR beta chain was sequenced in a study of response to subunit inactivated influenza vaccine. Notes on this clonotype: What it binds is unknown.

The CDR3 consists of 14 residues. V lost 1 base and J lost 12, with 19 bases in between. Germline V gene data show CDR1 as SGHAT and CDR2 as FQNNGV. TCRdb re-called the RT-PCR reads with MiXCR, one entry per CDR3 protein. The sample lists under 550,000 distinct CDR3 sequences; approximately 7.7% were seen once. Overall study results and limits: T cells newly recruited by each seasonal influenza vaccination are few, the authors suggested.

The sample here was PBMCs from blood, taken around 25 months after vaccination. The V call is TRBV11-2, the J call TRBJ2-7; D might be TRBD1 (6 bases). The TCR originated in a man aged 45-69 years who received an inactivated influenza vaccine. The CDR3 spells CASSLVPGVGVRYF. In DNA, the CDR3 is TGTGCCAGCAGCTTAGTTCCAGGGGTTGGTGTGCGGTACTTC.